These 11 T cell receptor beta chains originate from one sample sequenced in a study of blood T cell repertoires in COVID-19. Libraries were prepared by immunoSEQ multiplex PCR; TCRdb keeps only in-frame clonotypes and omits some of them. This table has 450,000 or so clones, about 88% appearing once. The material sequenced was peripheral blood. The receptor set was obtained from a young man with COVID-19, enrolled during active disease.

The V gene is TRBV15, the J gene TRBJ2-7; 9 positions agree with TRBD2. The CDR3 is made up of 17 amino acids. The ends lost 1 base at V and 1 base at J; junction bases unmatched: 8. From germline, CDR1 is LNHNV and CDR2 YYDKDF (reference sequence). This CDR3 reads CATSRGSSGRPSYEQYF. CDR3 sequence (DNA): TGTGCCACCAGCAGAGGATCGAGCGGGAGGCCATCCTACGAGCAGTACTTC.

V is TRBV4-1 and J is TRBJ2-7; D might be TRBD1 (6 bases). CDR1 is MGHRA and CDR2 is YSYEKL in the germline V gene. Between the trimmed V and J ends, which lost 2 bases and 2 bases, there was a span of 13 bases. The CDR3 spans 15 residues. The CDR3 is CASSQTQGNTYEQYF. The CDR3 DNA reads as TGCGCCAGCAGCCAAACACAGGGTAACACCTACGAGCAGTACTTC.

V usage is TRBV27 and J usage is TRBJ1-6; D is unresolved. The CDR3 is 15 amino acids. Germline V CDR1 and CDR2: MNHEY, SMNVEV (reference sequence). The V end was cut by 2 bases, the J end by 7 bases, with 12 bases between. CDR3 amino acids: CASSLGGLGNSPLHF. In nucleotides, the CDR3 is TGTGCCAGCAGTTTAGGAGGGTTAGGGAATTCACCCCTCCACTTT.

The gene calls are TRBV24-1 and TRBJ2-5; D perhaps matches TRBD1 (5 bases). Between the trimmed V and J ends, which lost 5 bases and 0 bases, there was a span of 9 bases. This CDR3 has 14 amino acids. CDR1 and CDR2 (germline): KGHDR, SFDVKD. The CDR3 protein is CATSGGRDQETQYF. In DNA, the CDR3 is TGTGCCACCAGTGGGGGCAGGGACCAAGAGACCCAGTACTTC.

This clone was recorded once. This sequence joins TRBV18 and TRBJ2-2; 12 bases agree with TRBD2. This CDR3 contains 17 residues. With 2 bases clipped from V and 2 bases from J, the junction kept 3 bases outside the gene matches. Germline V gene sequence: CDR1 KGHSH, CDR2 LQKENI. The CDR3 DNA follows: TGTGCCAGCTCACCAACTAGCGGGAGGATTAACACCGGGGAGCTGTTTTTT. It yields the protein CASSPTSGRINTGELFF.

The chain uses TRBV15 and TRBJ1-6; 12 bases are shared with TRBD1. The germline gives CDR1 LNHNV, CDR2 YYDKDF (reference sequence). This CDR3 has 14 amino acids. V trimming: 3 bases; J trimming: 14 bases; junction bases outside the gene matches: 5. The DNA for the CDR3 is TGTGCCACCAGCAGGGGACAGGGGGCTGAGGCCCTCCACTTT. Translation: CATSRGQGAEALHF.

The rearrangement uses TRBV5-1 and TRBJ2-3; D possibly corresponds to TRBD2 (5 bases). The CDR3 is 15 residues long. The V end lost 0 bases, the J end lost 5 bases, and 13 bases lay between the germline ends. The germline V gene has CDR1 SGHRS and CDR2 YFSETQ. The CDR3 DNA is TGCGCCAGCAGCTTGGTTCAGGAGGAGAGAGATACGCAGTATTTT. Translated, it gives CASSLVQEERDTQYF.

The chain carries TRBV4-2 and TRBJ2-7, with 9 bases that match TRBD1. J was trimmed by 3 bases and V by 1 base; bases with no gene match: 4. Germline V gene lookup returns CDR1 LGHNA and CDR2 YNFKEQ. The CDR3 is 15 residues long. The CDR3 reads CASSQGDRVGYEQYF. The CDR3 coding sequence is TGTGCCAGCAGCCAAGGGGACAGGGTGGGCTACGAGCAGTACTTC.

This chain links TRBV6-5 with TRBJ2-7, with 7 bases aligning to TRBD1. Germline-derived CDR1 and CDR2 are MNHEY and SVGAGI. This CDR3 comprises 13 residues. With 7 bases clipped from V and 2 bases from J, the junction kept 5 bases outside the gene matches. DNA of the CDR3: TGTGCCAGCACCGAGGGGGCGACCTACGAGCAGTACTTC. It encodes CASTEGATYEQYF.

The chain recombines TRBV7-9 with TRBJ2-3; TRBD2 matches 8 bases. V dropped 5 bases and J dropped 4; count of bases not matched to a gene: 2. Germline V gives CDR1 SEHNR, CDR2 FQNEAQ (reference sequence). The CDR3 loop spans 13 amino acids. The CDR3 DNA follows: TGTGCCAGCAGCCCGGGACTAGCAGATACGCAGTATTTT. Amino acid sequence: CASSPGLADTQYF.

The rearrangement links TRBV14 to TRBJ1-1; 8 nucleotides agree with TRBD1. CDR3 length: 18 amino acids. With V trimmed by 2 bases and J by 1 base, 12 bases remained unmatched. Germline V CDR1 and CDR2: SGHDN, FVKESK. The CDR3 DNA follows: TGTGCCAGCAGCCAACGAAAAGGACAGGGAGGCAGGAACACTGAAGCTTTCTTT. It encodes CASSQRKGQGGRNTEAFF.